What follows are 23 T cell receptor beta chains derived from one specimen sequenced in a study of response to subunit inactivated influenza vaccine. TCRdb fed the RT-PCR reads into MiXCR, producing one record per CDR3 protein. The sample has roughly 500,000 distinct CDR3 sequences; more than 15% are singletons. Material: CD4+ T cells sorted from PBMCs, obtained less than 30 months after vaccination. The receptors shown here come from a man between 50 and 69 years old who received an inactivated influenza vaccine.

This clonotype has just a few counts. V is TRBV5-1 and J is TRBJ2-2; no definite D call. From germline, CDR1 is SGHRS and CDR2 YFSETQ. The CDR3 contains 16 residues. V lost 5 bases and J lost 1, with 15 bases in between. The CDR3 reads CASRPSTGLNTGELFF. The CDR3 bases are TGCGCCAGCAGACCATCCACCGGGCTGAACACCGGGGAGCTGTTTTTT.

The chain carries TRBV28 and TRBJ2-7; D is unclear. The CDR3 sequence is 12 residues long. CDR1 is MDHEN, CDR2 SYDVKM, per germline. V lost 6 bases to trimming and J lost 4 bases, with 10 bases between them. CDR3 coding DNA: TGTGCCAGCAGCCCAAGACTTTACGAGCAGTACTTC. The encoded protein is CASSPRLYEQYF.

The chain links TRBV20-1 to TRBJ1-5, with D uncertain. CDR3 length: 13 residues. V was pared by 3 bases and J by 4 bases, with 10 bases between. Germline V gene data show CDR1 as DFQATT and CDR2 as SNEGSKA (reference sequence). The chain's CDR3 is CSASVTVNQPQHF. CDR3 in DNA: TGCAGTGCTAGCGTAACGGTAAATCAGCCCCAGCATTTT.

This clonotype was seen ten or more times. This chain links TRBV5-5 with TRBJ2-3; D is undetermined. Trimming shortened V by 0 bases and J by 2 bases, and 19 bases separated the two germline ends. This CDR3 spans 18 amino acids. Per germline, CDR1 SGHKS and CDR2 YYEKEE (reference sequence). The CDR3 nucleotides are TGTGCCAGCAGCTTGGCCCCGCCGGCACAAATTTCCACAGATACGCAGTATTTT. Its translation: CASSLAPPAQISTDTQYF.

This clonotype was observed a few times. This chain connects TRBV11-2 to TRBJ2-7; 9 bases line up with TRBD1. The CDR3 is 13 residues long. CDR1 and CDR2 from the germline V gene are SGHAT and FQNNGV. Unmatched junction bases numbered 4, after V lost 5 bases and J lost 5 bases. CDR3 DNA sequence: TGTGCCAGCAGCCGGGACAGGGAAAACGAGCAGTACTTC. Translating it yields CASSRDRENEQYF.

This chain connects TRBV6-1 to TRBJ2-5, with 7 positions matching TRBD2. Germline trimming cut 2 bases from V and 1 base from J; bases unmatched to any gene: 7. There are 16 residues in the CDR3. From germline, CDR1 is MNHNS and CDR2 SASEGT. CDR3 in DNA: TGTGCCAGCAGTGAATGGGCAGGGAGGGCCCAAGAGACCCAGTACTTC. Amino acids: CASSEWAGRAQETQYF.

This clonotype was observed many times. The J gene is TRBJ2-5, the V gene TRBV7-2; a weak D match, TRBD2 (7 bases). Trimming shortened V by 5 bases and J by 5 bases, and 18 bases separated the two germline ends. CDR3 length equals 15 residues. Germline assignment: CDR1 SGHTA and CDR2 FQGNSA. The CDR3 bases are TGTGCCAGCAGCAACCGCAGGGGAGGGATGGAGACCCAGTACTTC. Translated: CASSNRRGGMETQYF. The full variable domain, its missing parts supplied by reference TRBV7-2 and TRBJ2-5, is GAGVSQSPSNKVTEKGKDVELRCDPISGHTALYWYRQSLGQGLEFLIYFQGNSAPDKSGLPSDRFSAERTGGSVSTLTIQRTQQEDSAVYLCASSNRRGGMETQYFGPGTRLLVL.

The V and J genes are TRBV5-1 and TRBJ1-6, with D perhaps matching TRBD1 (5 bases). V was pared by 3 bases and J by 6 bases, with 10 bases between. CDR3 length: 14 amino acids. Germline CDR1 and CDR2: SGHRS and YFSETQ. The CDR3 DNA sequence: TGCGCCAGCAGCTGGGACCGGATTAATTCACCCCTCCACTTT. This translates into CASSWDRINSPLHF. The full variable domain, completed using reference TRBV5-1 and TRBJ1-6, is KAGVTQTPRYLIKTRGQQVTLSCSPISGHRSVSWYQQTPGQGLQFLFEYFSETQRNKGNFPGRFSGRQFSNSRSEMNVSTLELGDSALYLCASSWDRINSPLHFGNGTRLTVT.

This clonotype was found a few times. The chain combines TRBV20-1 with TRBJ2-1, with 8 bases lining up with TRBD2. Germline loops: CDR1 DFQATT, CDR2 SNEGSKA (reference sequence). The trim removed 6 bases at V and 6 bases at J, leaving 16 bases unmatched. This CDR3 has 16 amino acids. The CDR3 protein is CSASRLSGRGGNEQFF. CDR3 bases: TGCAGTGCGTCGAGGTTGAGCGGGAGAGGCGGCAATGAGCAGTTCTTC.

V gene TRBV4-2 combines with J gene TRBJ2-7, with D tentatively TRBD1 or TRBD2 (6 bases each). V lost 0 bases and J lost 0, with 18 bases in between. Germline CDR1 is LGHNA and CDR2 is YNFKEQ. The CDR3 has 18 residues. CDR3 nucleotides: TGTGCCAGCAGCCAAGAGGGGGGCCTAGCGATCCACTCCTACGAGCAGTACTTC. It codes for CASSQEGGLAIHSYEQYF.

The V call is TRBV4-1, the J call TRBJ2-6; 7 bases align to TRBD2. The germline V gene has CDR1 MGHRA and CDR2 YSYEKL. The CDR3 consists of 18 residues. V lost 0 bases, J lost 0 bases, and 5 bases stayed unmatched. The CDR3 is CASSQDLGGHSGANVLTF. The CDR3 nucleotides read TGCGCCAGCAGCCAAGATCTGGGAGGGCACTCTGGGGCCAACGTCCTGACTTTC.

This clonotype was detected only a few times. The V gene is TRBV7-8, the J gene TRBJ2-3; TRBD1 agrees at 8 bases. The CDR3 loop spans 14 amino acids. Germline lookup yields CDR1 SGHVS and CDR2 FQNEAQ. Losses at the gene ends were 4 bases for V and 8 bases for J; bases not matched to a gene: 8. CDR3 loop: CASSSGGWMGTQYF. The DNA for the CDR3 is TGTGCCAGCAGCTCAGGGGGCTGGATGGGTACGCAGTATTTT.

The chain recombines TRBV7-9 with TRBJ2-3, with D possibly matching TRBD2 (5 bases). Trimming removed 1 base from V and 2 bases from J, with 7 bases in between. The CDR3 runs to 14 residues. CDR1 is SEHNR, CDR2 FQNEAQ, per germline (reference sequence). The CDR3 loop is CASSLVLDTDTQYF. The CDR3 DNA reads as TGTGCCAGCAGCTTAGTACTAGACACAGATACGCAGTATTTT.

The CDR3 loop reads CSANRGKGEKLFF. As DNA, the CDR3 is TGCAGTGCCAACAGGGGAAAAGGGGAAAAACTGTTTTTT. The chain uses TRBV20-1 and TRBJ1-4, with 7 bases lining up with TRBD1. In germline, CDR1 is DFQATT, CDR2 SNEGSKA (reference sequence). Losses at the gene ends were 6 bases for V and 8 bases for J; bases not matched to a gene: 9. This CDR3 spans 13 amino acids.

This clonotype was seen only a few times. The V and J genes are TRBV12-3 or TRBV12-4 and TRBJ2-1, with D perhaps matching TRBD1 or TRBD2 (5 bases each). CDR3 size: 17 residues. V lost 6 bases, J lost 2 bases, and 20 bases lay in between. CDR3 coding DNA: TGTGCCAGCAGACTAATAGAGTGGGGGATAACCTACAATGAGCAGTTCTTC. Residues: CASRLIEWGITYNEQFF.

This clonotype was counted only a few times. The chain recombines TRBV5-5 with TRBJ1-1; D is possibly TRBD1 (6 bases). This CDR3 has 18 amino acids. Germline V gives CDR1 SGHKS, CDR2 YYEKEE (reference sequence). Deletions cut 0 bases from V and 0 bases from J, with 18 bases between. The CDR3 sequence: CASSLVGIGGTLNTEAFF. CDR3 bases: TGTGCCAGCAGCTTGGTCGGGATTGGGGGCACCTTGAACACTGAAGCTTTCTTT.

With respect to this clonotype: Just one base apart from a much larger clone, this may be a read error. The rearrangement links TRBV5-1 to TRBJ2-2; the D is unclear. CDR3 length: 14 amino acids. With 2 bases removed from V and 0 bases from J, the gap between germline ends came to 5 bases. Germline V gene data show CDR1 as SGHRS and CDR2 as YFSETQ. CDR3 sequence (DNA): TGCGCCAGCAGCTTTGCCGCGAACACCGGGGAGCTGTTTTTT. It specifies CASSFAANTGELFF.

The genes are TRBV4-2 and TRBJ1-6; no reliable D call. V was trimmed by 1 base and J by 6 bases, leaving 10 bases between them. The CDR3 length is 15 residues. Germline V lookup: CDR1 LGHNA, CDR2 YNFKEQ. The CDR3 DNA follows: TGTGCCAGCAGCCAAGCCGGCCAGGCTAATTCACCCCTCCACTTT. Its protein product is CASSQAGQANSPLHF.

The CDR3 bases are TGTGCCAGCAGCTTAGTCGAAACAGGGTTAGCGGACGAGCAGTACTTC. Translation gives CASSLVETGLADEQYF. The V gene is TRBV7-6, the J gene TRBJ2-7, with D perhaps being TRBD1 or TRBD2 (6 bases each). The V gene's germline CDR1 is SGHVS and CDR2 FNYEAQ. With 1 base removed from V and 5 bases from J, the gap between germline ends came to 18 bases. The CDR3 sequence is 16 residues long.

This clonotype has more than one count but fewer than ten. The gene calls are TRBV6-2 or TRBV6-3 and TRBJ2-2; 7 positions match TRBD1. The trim removed 6 bases at V and 0 bases at J, leaving 4 bases unmatched. CDR1 and CDR2 (germline): MNHEY, SVGEGT. The CDR3 has 15 amino acids. This chain's CDR3 is CASRRTGANTGELFF. The DNA for the CDR3 is TGTGCCAGCAGACGAACAGGGGCGAACACCGGGGAGCTGTTTTTT.

This clonotype was recorded at least ten times. This chain connects TRBV3-1 to TRBJ1-6, with 8 nucleotides matching TRBD1. The CDR3 loop spans 16 amino acids. V lost 4 bases and J lost 7; bases outside the gene matches: 9. Per the germline V gene, CDR1 is LGHDT and CDR2 is YNNKEL (reference sequence). The CDR3 nucleotides read TGTGCCAGCAGCCCTTATGGGACAGGAACGAATTCACCCCTCCACTTT. Protein: CASSPYGTGTNSPLHF.

The chain couples TRBV7-2 to TRBJ2-7; possibly TRBD2 for D (6 bases). The CDR3 consists of 14 residues. Trimming removed 0 bases from V and 2 bases from J, with 8 bases in between. CDR1 is SGHTA, CDR2 FQGNSA, per germline. The CDR3 protein is CASSLARLAYEQYF. The CDR3 DNA sequence: TGTGCCAGCAGCTTAGCGCGACTAGCCTACGAGCAGTACTTC.

This chain joins TRBV29-1 and TRBJ2-7; possibly TRBD1 or TRBD2 for D (6 bases each). Germline V gene lookup returns CDR1 SQVTM and CDR2 ANQGSEA. The CDR3 totals 13 residues. The germline V and J ends were trimmed by 4 bases and 2 bases, with 12 bases remaining between them. The CDR3 DNA sequence: TGCAGCGTTGGCGGGACACACACCTACGAGCAGTACTTC. Translation gives CSVGGTHTYEQYF.